The 21 T cell receptor beta chains below all came from one sample that was sequenced in a study of blood T cells in healthy people across ages. The second PCR ran roughly 6 to 11 cycles with a sample-barcoded 5' primer and J-beta primers. TCRdb processed the 5' RACE reads anew with MiXCR; each CDR3 protein has one entry. The data show about 1.1 million distinct CDR3 sequences, 35% to 40% seen once. Sample: blood. The receptor set was obtained from a man aged 18 to 29 in good health.

The V gene is TRBV27, the J gene TRBJ2-7, with D unresolved. The CDR3 sequence is 14 residues long. CDR1 is MNHEY, CDR2 SMNVEV, per germline (reference sequence). Trimming took 3 bases from V and 0 from J, leaving 9 bases between them. The CDR3 protein is CASSFHTSSYEQYF. The CDR3 DNA is TGTGCCAGCAGTTTCCACACGAGCTCCTACGAGCAGTACTTC.

The chain carries TRBV25-1 and TRBJ1-1; D possibly corresponds to TRBD1 (6 bases). The CDR3 is made up of 15 amino acids. Between the trimmed V and J ends, which lost 1 base and 4 bases, there was a span of 13 bases. Germline V gene sequence: CDR1 MGHDK, CDR2 SYGVNS. The CDR3 loop is CASSESQGLVTEAFF. CDR3 nucleotide sequence: TGTGCCAGCAGTGAATCACAGGGTCTCGTCACTGAAGCTTTCTTT.

This clonotype was detected once. The chain employs TRBV4-1 and TRBJ2-5; 8 positions agree with TRBD2. This CDR3 region has 18 residues. Germline V gene sequence: CDR1 MGHRA, CDR2 YSYEKL. Trimming cost V 1 base and J 11 bases; bases outside gene matches: 21. Here the CDR3 reads CASSQGSQAGVNYNEQYF. The CDR3 DNA is TGCGCCAGCAGCCAAGGTTCCCAAGCGGGGGTTAACTACAATGAGCAGTACTTC.

The chain has TRBV29-1 and TRBJ2-1, with D maybe TRBD1 (6 bases). The CDR3 sequence is 13 residues long. Looked up from germline, CDR1 is SQVTM and CDR2 is ANQGSEA. In DNA, the CDR3 is TGCGCAGGGGTCGGACTTTCCTACAATGAGCAGTTCTTC. Translation: CAGVGLSYNEQFF.

This clonotype came up a few times. V usage is TRBV29-1 and J usage is TRBJ2-7; D is perhaps TRBD1 (6 bases). CDR3 length: 12 residues. V dropped 7 bases and J dropped 6 bases, with 16 bases sitting between them. Germline values: CDR1 SQVTM, CDR2 ANQGSEA. The CDR3 here is CSAAQGSGEQYF. CDR3 sequence (DNA): TGCAGCGCCGCACAGGGATCGGGCGAGCAGTACTTC.

The rearrangement uses TRBV5-1 and TRBJ1-1; D is possibly TRBD1 (5 bases). This CDR3 spans 13 amino acids. The V end lost 3 bases, the J end lost 7 bases, and 13 bases lay between the germline ends. The germline gives CDR1 SGHRS, CDR2 YFSETQ. CDR3 in DNA: TGCGCCAGCAGCTACGGGCAGGGAGGTGAAGCTTTCTTT. This codes for CASSYGQGGEAFF.

This clonotype was detected only a few times. The chain employs TRBV7-9 and TRBJ2-7; D call uncertain. This CDR3 spans 13 amino acids. Germline V lookup: CDR1 SEHNR, CDR2 FQNEAQ (reference sequence). With 5 bases removed from V and 3 bases from J, the gap between germline ends came to 11 bases. The CDR3 region is CASSGKGDYEQYF. The CDR3, as DNA: TGTGCCAGCAGCGGTAAAGGTGACTACGAGCAGTACTTC. The full variable domain, completed using reference TRBV7-9 and TRBJ2-7, is DTGVSQNPRHKITKRGQNVTFRCDPISEHNRLYWYRQTLGQGPEFLTYFQNEAQLEKSRLLSDRFSAERPKGSFSTLEIQRTEQGDSAMYLCASSGKGDYEQYFGPGTRLTVT.

This clonotype was counted once. The genes are TRBV27 and TRBJ2-1; maybe TRBD2 (7 bases). The germline V and J ends were trimmed by 2 bases and 9 bases, with 14 bases remaining between them. This CDR3 spans 14 amino acids. Germline-derived CDR1 and CDR2 are MNHEY and SMNVEV (reference sequence). CDR3 sequence: CASSLVGGRSEQFF. CDR3 in DNA: TGTGCCAGCAGTTTAGTCGGGGGGCGGAGTGAGCAGTTCTTC.

The CDR3 nucleotides are TGTGCCAGCTCACCACGGCGTGAGGAGCCCCAGCATTTT. It translates to CASSPRREEPQHF. The V gene is TRBV18, the J gene TRBJ1-5; D remains ambiguous. This CDR3 is built from 13 residues. Trimming took 1 base from V and 8 from J, leaving 9 bases between them. CDR1 KGHSH and CDR2 LQKENI come from the germline V gene.

The chain joins TRBV7-2 to TRBJ1-1, with D uncertain. V dropped 7 bases and J dropped 0 bases, with 15 bases sitting between them. This CDR3 is built from 15 residues. The V gene's germline CDR1 is SGHTA and CDR2 FQGNSA. In DNA form, the CDR3 reads TGTGCCAGCACCAATTCCGGGCAATTGAACACTGAAGCTTTCTTT. Translated: CASTNSGQLNTEAFF.

This clonotype was observed a few times. This rearrangement joins TRBV21-1 to TRBJ1-2. TRBV21-1 is an annotated pseudogene. CDR3 length equals 14 residues. CDR3 coding DNA: TGTGCCAGCAGCAAAGCGCTGAGGGAAGGTGGCTACACCTTC. This translates into CASSKALREGGYTF.

This clonotype showed up just a few times. The genes are TRBV5-1 and TRBJ2-2; 7 bases match TRBD1. This CDR3 has 16 amino acids. Germline CDR1 and CDR2: SGHRS and YFSETQ. With V trimmed by 0 bases and J by 0 bases, 2 bases remained unmatched. CDR3 amino acids: CASSLAQGANTGELFF. The CDR3 DNA reads as TGCGCCAGCAGCTTGGCGCAGGGGGCGAACACCGGGGAGCTGTTTTTT.

This clonotype was counted a few times. The chain links TRBV10-3 to TRBJ1-1; D is perhaps TRBD1 (5 bases). The V gene's germline CDR1 is ENHRY and CDR2 SYGVKD. V lost 2 bases, J lost 1 base, and 17 bases lay in between. This CDR3 contains 17 residues. CDR3 coding DNA: TGTGCCATCAGTGAGAACAGGAGGGGTTCGGCGAACACTGAAGCTTTCTTT. It yields the protein CAISENRRGSANTEAFF.

V gene TRBV6-1 combines with J gene TRBJ1-2; D unresolved. The CDR3 is 14 residues long. CDR1 and CDR2 (germline): MNHNS, SASEGT. Trimming stripped 3 bases from V and 5 bases from J, with 13 bases between. The CDR3 coding sequence is TGTGCCAGCAGTGACTCCTCTCGCGCATATGGCTACACCTTC. Amino acid sequence: CASSDSSRAYGYTF.

There are a few counts of this clonotype. The V gene is TRBV28, the J gene TRBJ2-1, with D unresolved. Germline CDR1 reads MDHEN; CDR2 reads SYDVKM. V lost 2 bases and J 7 bases, leaving 9 bases between the germline ends. The CDR3 sequence is 13 residues long. The CDR3 sequence is CASSLGQMNEQFF. The CDR3 bases are TGTGCCAGCAGTTTAGGGCAGATGAATGAGCAGTTCTTC.

This clonotype was recorded a few times. V usage is TRBV6-6 and J usage is TRBJ1-5; D is unresolved. V lost 6 bases and J lost 7, with 13 bases in between. There are 13 residues in the CDR3. Germline V gene lookup returns CDR1 MNHNY and CDR2 SVGAGI (reference sequence). The CDR3 region is CASSTGVYQPQHF. CDR3 nucleotides: TGTGCCAGCAGCACCGGGGTCTACCAGCCCCAGCATTTT.

This clonotype was observed many times. The chain combines TRBV12-3 or TRBV12-4 with TRBJ1-2; unclear D gene. Deletions cut 5 bases from V and 3 bases from J, with 13 bases between. The CDR3 is 14 amino acids. CDR3 coding DNA: TGTGCCAGCAGTCCCTCGGGCGGTGACTATGGCTACACCTTC. Its translation is CASSPSGGDYGYTF.

This clonotype came up a few times. J is TRBJ2-7 and V is TRBV20-1; D might be TRBD1 (6 bases). The V end was cut by 7 bases, the J end by 3 bases, with 13 bases between. Germline CDR1 reads DFQATT; CDR2 reads SNEGSKA (reference sequence). This CDR3 region has 12 residues. The CDR3 nucleotides are TGCAGTGGAGAGGGGGTCGGCTACGAGCAGTACTTC. This gives the protein CSGEGVGYEQYF.

As to this clonotype: One junction end disagrees with the germline gene, perhaps due to a read error. This rearrangement joins TRBV28 to TRBJ2-1; 11 nucleotides align to TRBD1. The CDR3 runs to 21 residues. Germline V CDR1 and CDR2: MDHEN, SYDVKM. For the CDR3, the DNA is TGTGCCAGCAGTTGGGAAACGCCGGGACAGGGGGACCAGAGCTCCTACAATGGGCAGTTCTTC. It yields the protein CASSWETPGQGDQSSYNGQFF.

In the case of this clonotype: This may come from a read error, since a much larger clone is one base off. The chain combines TRBV13 with TRBJ2-6; D is undetermined. The CDR3 is 14 amino acids. Trimming stripped 5 bases from V and 5 bases from J, with 10 bases between. CDR1 is PRHDT and CDR2 is FYEKMQ in the germline V gene (reference sequence). Written as DNA, the CDR3 is TGTGCCAGCAGCGCTAACCGGTGGGCCAACGTCCTGACTTTC. It yields the protein CASSANRWANVLTF.

With respect to this clonotype: The junction and the germline gene differ at one end; a read error may be behind it. The chain recombines TRBV5-1 with TRBJ2-1, with 9 bases lining up with TRBD1. Germline-derived CDR1 and CDR2 are SGHRS and YFSETQ. The CDR3 loop spans 15 amino acids. Here the CDR3 DNA reads TGCGCCAGCACCTTGCGGGACAGGGTCTACAATGAGCAGTTCTTC. This codes for CASTLRDRVYNEQFF.